This T cell receptor (beta chain) was recovered during a study of T cell responses to AZD1222 COVID-19 vaccine. Regarding the study as a whole: There were repertoire samples only from the period after the peak T cell response. Spike-specific TCR breadth and depth went up after people got two AZD1222 doses.

As regards this clone: Its antigen is as yet unknown.

Using immunoSEQ multiplex PCR, the repertoire was profiled, and TCRdb retains in-frame clones only, with some absent. The table has more than 95,000 clones, around 89% seen once. Germline loops: CDR1 SGHTA, CDR2 FQGNSA. V gave up 5 bases and J gave up 0 bases; unmatched junction bases: 9. There are 18 residues in the CDR3. The receptor's source is an adult in good health. The sequences come from peripheral blood, collected on day 0 of AZD1222 vaccination. This sequence joins TRBV7-2 and TRBJ2-1; 11 positions match TRBD2. CDR3 residues: CASSRPGTSGSSYNEQFF. For the CDR3, the DNA is TGTGCCAGCAGCAGACCCGGGACTAGCGGTAGCTCCTACAATGAGCAGTTCTTC.